Presented here are 3 T cell receptor beta chains from one specimen sequenced in a study of cytomegalovirus exposure and HLA in healthy donors. Some clones are missing from TCRdb's copy, which holds only in-frame ones; the method was immunoSEQ multiplex PCR. There are more than 75,000 clones in the sample; 90% to 95% occur only once, and roughly 0.62% lies in the top ten. Sequencing was carried out using PBMCs. Source of these receptors: a man between 18 and 35 years old in good health and CMV-seronegative.

This clone showed up just once. The gene calls are TRBV5-8 and TRBJ2-7, with 11 bases lining up with TRBD2. The J segment lost 4 bases and the V segment lost 5 bases, leaving 5 bases of the junction unmatched. This CDR3 is 14 amino acids long. From germline, CDR1 is SGHTS and CDR2 YDEGEE. In nucleotides, the CDR3 is TGTGCCAGCAGTTCGACTAGCGGGGCTTACGAGCAGTACTTC. It yields the protein CASSSTSGAYEQYF.

The genes are TRBV10-3 and TRBJ2-5, with 7 bases fitting TRBD1. This CDR3 is built from 14 residues. Losses at the gene ends were 1 base for V and 5 bases for J; bases not matched to a gene: 4. Germline CDR1 is ENHRY and CDR2 is SYGVKD. This chain's CDR3 is CAISEYRDSETQYF. DNA of the CDR3: TGTGCCATCAGTGAGTACCGGGACAGTGAGACCCAGTACTTC.

This clone showed up just once. The rearrangement joins TRBV11-2 to TRBJ2-5, with D unclear. V lost 1 base to trimming and J lost 1 base, with 7 bases between them. The germline V gene has CDR1 SGHAT and CDR2 FQNNGV. This CDR3 is built from 14 residues. CDR3 protein: CASSLVGGQETQYF. CDR3 DNA: TGTGCCAGCAGCTTAGTTGGCGGCCAAGAGACCCAGTACTTC.